This T cell receptor beta chain is from a study of T cells in localized non-small cell lung cancer. Study-level results: Tumor trailed uninvolved adjacent lung in T cell clonality, which peaked there. Out of the top 100 tumor clones, a median around 60 were seen in adjacent lung.

About this clone: The antigen remains unidentified.

Germline CDR1 is MNHNS and CDR2 is SASEGT. The CDR3 is 18 amino acids. V lost 1 base and J lost 7; bases outside the gene matches: 13. Measured with immunoSEQ multiplex PCR; TCRdb has only the in-frame clones, and not every one. The data contain under 4,000 clones, roughly 29% of them singletons. V and J are TRBV6-1 and TRBJ2-7; 13 bases are a match to TRBD2. Sequenced here: normal lung tissue next to the tumor, sampled before any cancer treatment. The receptor was isolated from a male donor at least 60 years old with stage III lung adenocarcinoma. The CDR3 bases are TGTGCCAGCAGTGAAGGGACTAGCGGGAGTAGCCCGGTAGAAGAGCAGTACTTC. This gives the protein CASSEGTSGSSPVEEQYF.